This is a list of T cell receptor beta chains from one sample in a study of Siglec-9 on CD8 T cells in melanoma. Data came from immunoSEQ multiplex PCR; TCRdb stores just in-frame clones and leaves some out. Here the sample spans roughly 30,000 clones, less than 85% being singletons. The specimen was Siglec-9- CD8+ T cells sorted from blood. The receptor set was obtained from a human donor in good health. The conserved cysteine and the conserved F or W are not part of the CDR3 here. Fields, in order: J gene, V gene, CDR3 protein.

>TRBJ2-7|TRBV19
ASRPGTDLTYEQY
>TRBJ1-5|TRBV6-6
ASSYSVPAGQPQH
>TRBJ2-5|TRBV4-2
ASAEEERIQETQY
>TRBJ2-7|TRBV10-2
ASSELGQGGYEQY
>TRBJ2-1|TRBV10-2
ASRVAGGLSSYNEQF
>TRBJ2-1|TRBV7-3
ASSSTSGVQGAKQF
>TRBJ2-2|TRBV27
ASASLLYTGELF
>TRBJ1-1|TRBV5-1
ASSLDGQGDTEAF
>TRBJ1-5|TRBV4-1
ASSQTGIRQPQH
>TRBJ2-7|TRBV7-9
ASRGELGEQY
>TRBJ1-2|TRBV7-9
ASSPRDMVRGYT
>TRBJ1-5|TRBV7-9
ASSPRINQPQH
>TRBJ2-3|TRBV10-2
ASSNGAVDTQY
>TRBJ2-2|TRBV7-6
ASSPSGTGSLGGELF